Listed here are 20 T cell receptor beta chains from one sample, sequenced in a study of cytomegalovirus exposure and HLA in healthy donors. PCR employed 60 Vbeta and 13 Jbeta primers. Generated by immunoSEQ multiplex PCR, the TCRdb table keeps only in-frame clones and is missing some. The sample shows over 150,000 clones, under 85% of them seen only once. Material: PBMCs. Receptors were obtained from a man between 18 and 35 years old in good health and CMV-seronegative.

CDR3 DNA: TGTGCCAGCAGCGTAGATAGGTCGAGGGGAAACACCATATATTTT. Protein: CASSVDRSRGNTIYF. This chain connects TRBV9 to TRBJ1-3, with D uncertain. Germline lookup yields CDR1 SGDLS and CDR2 YYNGEE. Trimming cost V 0 bases and J 4 bases, with 11 bases left between them. There are 15 residues in the CDR3.

The gene calls are TRBV2 and TRBJ1-1; 8 nucleotides match TRBD1. Germline V lookup: CDR1 SNHLY, CDR2 FYNNEI. The CDR3 has 15 residues. V gave up 5 bases and J gave up 4 bases; unmatched junction bases: 9. In nucleotides, the CDR3 is TGTGCCAGCAGTTCCACAGGGGGTAGGGGCACTGAAGCTTTCTTT. This gives the protein CASSSTGGRGTEAFF.

V gene TRBV28 combines with J gene TRBJ2-7, with a weak D call TRBD1 (6 bases). Germline values: CDR1 MDHEN, CDR2 SYDVKM. Trimming left V 2 bases short and J 6 bases short, with 14 bases between. The CDR3 loop spans 14 amino acids. The CDR3 DNA follows: TGTGCCAGCAGTTTAACCGGGACAACGGGCGAGCAGTACGTC. This gives the protein CASSLTGTTGEQYV.

The genes are TRBV5-8 and TRBJ1-5; perhaps TRBD1 as D (5 bases). Germline loops: CDR1 SGHTS, CDR2 YDEGEE. Trimming left V 3 bases short and J 3 bases short, with 16 bases between. The CDR3 extends over 16 amino acids. CDR3: CASSSNLDSYNQPQHF. The CDR3 DNA reads TGTGCCAGCAGCTCTAACTTAGACAGTTACAATCAGCCCCAGCATTTT.

V is TRBV6-1 and J is TRBJ1-4; tentative D call: TRBD1 (5 bases). CDR3 length equals 12 residues. With 6 bases removed from V and 13 bases from J, the gap between germline ends came to 15 bases. CDR1 MNHNS and CDR2 SASEGT come from the germline V gene. In DNA form, the CDR3 reads TGTGCCAGCAGCGGGACTCCCAGTCGACTGTTTTTT. This encodes CASSGTPSRLFF.

The chain has TRBV6-1 and TRBJ1-2; 8 bases are shared with TRBD1. Germline CDR1 MNHNS, CDR2 SASEGT. The V gene end was trimmed by 5 bases and the J gene end by 4 bases; junction bases not matched to a gene: 6. The CDR3 extends over 14 amino acids. CDR3 amino acids: CASSLRTGSYGYTF. The DNA for the CDR3 is TGTGCCAGCAGTCTGCGGACAGGGAGCTATGGCTACACCTTC.

The chain joins TRBV6-5 to TRBJ1-2; D perhaps matches TRBD1 (5 bases). Germline V CDR1 and CDR2: MNHEY, SVGAGI. This CDR3 region has 14 residues. Trimming stripped 4 bases from V and 14 bases from J, with 23 bases between. The DNA of the CDR3 is TGTGCCAGCAGTTTAATCCCGGGACTAACATATATAACCTTC. Its translation is CASSLIPGLTYITF.

This clone is a singleton in its sample. The rearrangement joins TRBV4-1 to TRBJ1-2; 8 positions match TRBD1. The length of the CDR3 is 14 residues. Germline loops: CDR1 MGHRA, CDR2 YSYEKL. Germline trimming cut 2 bases from V and 14 bases from J; bases unmatched to any gene: 13. The CDR3: CASSQPRDRRPGTF. CDR3 bases: TGCGCCAGCAGCCAACCAAGGGACAGGCGGCCAGGGACCTTC.

V and J are TRBV28 and TRBJ2-7; the match to TRBD1 covers 8 bases. The CDR3 length is 15 residues. The V gene end was trimmed by 3 bases and the J gene end by 2 bases; junction bases not matched to a gene: 6. Germline values: CDR1 MDHEN, CDR2 SYDVKM. The CDR3 loop reads CASSFPGTGPYEQYV. CDR3 bases: TGTGCCAGCAGTTTTCCGGGGACAGGACCCTACGAGCAGTACGTC.

This clone turned up a few times. This chain joins TRBV4-1 and TRBJ2-5; 16 nucleotides align to TRBD2. Trimming at V came to 1 base and at J to 5 bases, leaving 7 bases not matched to a gene. Germline CDR1 and CDR2: MGHRA and YSYEKL. There are 18 residues in the CDR3. CDR3 loop: CASSQGGTSGGAGETQYF. Written as DNA, the CDR3 is TGCGCCAGCAGCCAAGGAGGGACTAGCGGGGGGGCTGGGGAGACCCAGTACTTC.

The V and J genes are TRBV5-1 and TRBJ2-5; TRBD1 matches 10 bases. The CDR3 covers 13 residues. V lost 4 bases, J lost 6 bases, and 3 bases stayed unmatched. CDR1 and CDR2 from the germline V gene are SGHRS and YFSETQ. DNA of the CDR3: TGCGCCAGCAGCAGGGACAGGGGACAGACCCAGTACTTC. It is translated as CASSRDRGQTQYF.

The V and J genes are TRBV7-9 and TRBJ2-3; weak D call: TRBD1 (6 bases). Deletions cut 4 bases from V and 4 bases from J, with 9 bases between. Germline lookup yields CDR1 SEHNR and CDR2 FQNEAQ (reference sequence). The CDR3 has 13 residues. CDR3 residues: CASSYYRADTQYF. CDR3 bases: TGTGCCAGCAGCTACTACAGGGCAGATACGCAGTATTTT.

This clone was seen many times. The rearrangement links TRBV6-1 to TRBJ2-7; a weak D match, TRBD2 (6 bases). V was clipped by 2 bases and J by 0 bases, with 11 bases between them. The CDR3 loop spans 15 amino acids. Germline CDR1 MNHNS, CDR2 SASEGT. The DNA of the CDR3 is TGTGCCAGCAGTGAAAGCCAGGGAGGCTCCTACGAGCAGTACTTC. This sequence encodes CASSESQGGSYEQYF.

This clone was counted a single time. This chain uses TRBV6-1 with TRBJ1-4; D might be TRBD1 (5 bases). Trimming removed 2 bases at V and 8 bases at J, with 18 bases between. This CDR3 comprises 16 residues. Germline-derived CDR1 and CDR2 are MNHNS and SASEGT. CDR3 sequence (DNA): TGTGCCAGCAGTGAATATAGCGGGCAGGGAAGGGAAAAACTGTTTTTT. This translates into CASSEYSGQGREKLFF.

This clone was counted a single time. This chain joins TRBV30 and TRBJ1-1; D remains ambiguous. The CDR3 has 11 amino acids. Germline CDR1 reads GTSNPN; CDR2 reads SVGIG (reference sequence). The germline V and J ends were trimmed by 6 bases and 5 bases, with 10 bases remaining between them. The CDR3 DNA is TGTGCCTGTGTTCGAGTAACTGAAGCTTTCTTT. Translation gives CACVRVTEAFF.

This clone was seen a single time. The chain uses TRBV7-8 and TRBJ2-1; D is uncertain. The CDR3 is 11 amino acids. CDR1 is SGHVS and CDR2 is FQNEAQ in the germline V gene. V gave up 5 bases and J gave up 10 bases, with 9 bases separating them. The CDR3 is CASSSVEEQFF. For the CDR3, the DNA is TGTGCCAGCAGCAGTGTAGAAGAGCAGTTCTTC. Supplemented by reference TRBV7-8 and TRBJ2-1, the full variable domain reads GAGVSQSPRYKVAKRGQDVALRCDPISGHVSLFWYQQALGQGPEFLTYFQNEAQLDKSGLPSDRFFAERPEGSVSTLKIQRTQQEDSAVYLCASSSVEEQFFGPGTRLTVL.

This clone was seen a few times. Compared with germline, one end of the junction differs, possibly owing to a read error. This chain links TRBV19 with TRBJ2-6; 9 nucleotides align to TRBD1. There are 17 residues in the CDR3. Germline assignment: CDR1 LNHDA and CDR2 SQIVND (reference sequence). Written as DNA, the CDR3 is TGTGCCAGTAGTACTCTGGGGGACAGGGTAGGTAGGAACGGCCTGACTTTC. It specifies CASSTLGDRVGRNGLTF.

This clone was counted once. The genes are TRBV7-2 and TRBJ1-4, with TRBD1 matching 8 bases. The germline CDR1 and CDR2 sequences are SGHTA and FQGNSA. This CDR3 has 13 residues. Trimming cost V 7 bases and J 7 bases; bases outside gene matches: 5. The CDR3 region has the DNA TGTGCCAGCACCGGACAGGGAACTGAAAAACTGTTTTTT. This codes for CASTGQGTEKLFF.

The chain combines TRBV7-6 with TRBJ1-4, with TRBD1 matching over 9 bases. The germline V gene encodes CDR1 SGHVS and CDR2 FNYEAQ. CDR3 size: 15 residues. V was pared by 4 bases and J by 6 bases, with 6 bases of the junction left unmatched. The CDR3 DNA reads TGTGCCAGCAGCTCCTCTCGGACAGGGGATGAAAAACTGTTTTTT. This sequence encodes CASSSSRTGDEKLFF. The entire variable domain, with the rest obtained from reference TRBV7-6 and TRBJ1-4, is as follows: GAGVSQSPRYKVTKRGQDVALRCDPISGHVSLYWYRQALGQGPEFLTYFNYEAQQDKSGLPNDRFSAERPEGSISTLTIQRTEQRDSAMYRCASSSSRTGDEKLFFGSGTQLSVL.

The CDR3 reads CASSPGAGVETDTQYF. For the CDR3, the DNA is TGTGCCAGCAGCCCTGGAGCGGGGGTGGAAACAGATACGCAGTATTTT. The J gene is TRBJ2-3, the V gene TRBV7-9; TRBD2 matches 8 bases. V lost 5 bases and J lost 3; bases outside the gene matches: 10. CDR1 and CDR2 from the germline V gene are SEHNR and FQNEAQ (reference sequence). The CDR3 consists of 16 residues.